This TCR beta chain derives from a study of shared clonotypes between healthy human individuals. The protocol was immunoSEQ multiplex PCR, while the TCRdb copy is restricted to in-frame clones and leaves out a portion. The data show some 1 million clones, with about 70% seen just once and approximately 1.5% held by the top ten. Germline CDR1 and CDR2: MDHEN and SYDVKM. Trimming removed 3 bases from V and 4 bases from J, with 13 bases in between. This CDR3 has 16 amino acids. Investigators divided CD4+ cells into CD45RA+ naive and CD45RA-negative memory subsets. The clonotype comes from a man aged 18-30 years in good health. This chain connects TRBV28 to TRBJ2-6; D might be TRBD1 or TRBD2, each matching 5 bases. Sequencing was done on a sample of memory CD4+ T cells sorted from blood. Subset noted: CD45RA-negative fraction. CDR3 amino acids: CASSFRGELGANVLTF. The CDR3 DNA reads TGTGCCAGCAGTTTCCGAGGGGAGCTGGGGGCCAACGTCCTGACTTTC.